Listed below are T cell receptor beta chains from one sample, sequenced in a study of neurological immune-mediated disorders. MiXCR, run by TCRdb on the 5' RACE reads, gives a single entry per CDR3 protein. The data hold tens of thousands of distinct CDR3 sequences, with 3.5% to 4.5% observed a single time. The sample was PBMCs. Receptors were obtained from an older woman with multiple sclerosis. Both conserved end residues are part of each CDR3. D genes are given only for firm matches. Size is omitted from some rows. Given values are once, few, many or a class for expanded clones.

j_call,v_call,d_call,clone_size,cdr3_nt,cdr3_aa
TRBJ2-7,TRBV6-1,.,many,TGTGCCAGCAGTGAAGTTCGTAACATTTTCAGCTACGAGCAGTACTTC,CASSEVRNIFSYEQYF
TRBJ1-2,TRBV29-1,.,many,TGCAGCGTTGAAGGCGGGTTGTACTATGGCTACACCTTC,CSVEGGLYYGYTF
TRBJ1-6,TRBV7-9,.,many,TGTGCCAGCAGCCCGCCGGGGGGCCGGTATAATTCACCCCTCCACTTT,CASSPPGGRYNSPLHF
TRBJ1-1,TRBV6-1,.,.,TGTGCCAGCAGGCTGTCGGGGCCTGGGTACGCTTTCTTT,CASRLSGPGYAFF
TRBJ1-1,TRBV28,.,many,TGTGCCAGCAGTTTAGGGGGGCTCGAGACTGAAGCTTTCTTT,CASSLGGLETEAFF
TRBJ1-2,TRBV3-1,TRBD1,.,TGTGCCAGCAGCCAAATCGGGCGGACAGGGGGCTATGGCTACACCTTC,CASSQIGRTGGYGYTF
TRBJ2-7,TRBV18,TRBD1,many,TGTGCCAGCTCACCAAACCGACAGGGTTCCGAGCAGTACTTC,CASSPNRQGSEQYF
TRBJ1-5,TRBV3-1,.,many,TGTGCCAGCAGAGATGGGGATCAGCCCCAGCATTTT,CASRDGDQPQHF
TRBJ1-2,TRBV7-2,TRBD1,many,TGTGCCAGCAGCACCGGGGGGGACAGGGGGCAGTATGGCTACACCTTC,CASSTGGDRGQYGYTF
TRBJ1-4,TRBV20-1,.,many,TGCAGTGCTAGAGTGGGACAATTCTCCGAAAAACTGTTTTTT,CSARVGQFSEKLFF
TRBJ2-5,TRBV4-2,TRBD2,many,TGTGCCAGCTCCCCTGGGACTAGTCCGTGGACCCAGTACTTC,CASSPGTSPWTQYF
TRBJ2-5,TRBV7-9,TRBD2,many,TGTGCCAGCAGTTATAGCGGGGCCCAAGAGACCCAGTACTTC,CASSYSGAQETQYF
TRBJ2-2,TRBV14,.,many,TGTGCCAGCAGCCTTTACGCGTTGACCGGGGAGCTGTTTTTT,CASSLYALTGELFF
TRBJ2-2,TRBV9,.,many,TGTGCCAGCAGCGTACCGTCTGCGAACACCGGGGAGCTGTTTTTT,CASSVPSANTGELFF
TRBJ2-2,TRBV20-1,.,many,TGCAGTGCTAGAGATGGGGTCGGGGAGCTGTTTTTT,CSARDGVGELFF
TRBJ1-2,TRBV20-1,TRBD1,many,TGCAGTGCTAGAACCCCGACAGGGGACTATGGCTACACCTTC,CSARTPTGDYGYTF
TRBJ2-2,TRBV5-5,.,.,TGTGCCAGCAGCTTGGTTGTGCCGGCGAACACCGGGGAGCTGTTTTTT,CASSLVVPANTGELFF
TRBJ1-5,TRBV10-3,.,many,TGTGCCATCAGTGACGGGCAGGCCACAATCAGCCCCCAGCATTTT,CAISDGQATISPQHF
TRBJ1-5,TRBV5-1,.,many,TGCGCCAGCAGCTGGGACGGGTACAATCAGCCCCAGCATTTT,CASSWDGYNQPQHF
TRBJ2-5,TRBV7-2,.,many,TGTGCCAGCAGCTTAAGTGGTCCGGGGAACGGGACCCAGTACTTC,CASSLSGPGNGTQYF
TRBJ2-5,TRBV11-2,.,many,TGTGCCAGCAGCTTAGGGTTTGAGACCCAGTACTTC,CASSLGFETQYF
TRBJ2-3,TRBV6-2/TRBV6-3,.,many,TGTGCCAGCAGGAGGGACACCACAGATACGCAGTATTTT,CASRRDTTDTQYF
TRBJ2-2,TRBV20-1,TRBD2,.,TGCAGTGGTAGGAGGCCACTAGCGGGGGGCACCGGGGAGCTGTTTTTT,CSGRRPLAGGTGELFF
TRBJ2-1,TRBV20-1,.,many,TGCAGCGACGGGCCTTGCTGGAATGAGCAGTTCTTC,CSDGPCWNEQFF
TRBJ1-6,TRBV25-1,TRBD1,many,TGTGCCAGCAGTGAACGACAGGGTTCTTATTCACCCCTCCACTTT,CASSERQGSYSPLHF
TRBJ1-2,TRBV5-1,TRBD1,many,TGCGCCAGCAGCCAAACAGGGGGAAACTATGGCTACACCTTC,CASSQTGGNYGYTF
TRBJ2-5,TRBV29-1,.,many,TGCAGCGTTGAATCGGCGCAGCAAGAGACCCAGTACTTC,CSVESAQQETQYF
TRBJ2-7,TRBV28,TRBD1,many,TGTGCCAGCAGTCAAGGACAGGGAAAAACGTACGAGCAGTACTTC,CASSQGQGKTYEQYF
TRBJ1-6,TRBV7-6,.,.,TGTACCAGCAGCTTAGCACCCTTTGGGAGCGATTCACCCCTCCACTTT,CTSSLAPFGSDSPLHF
TRBJ2-3,TRBV6-1,TRBD2,many,TGTGCCAGCAGTGAACTCCCCCTTGGAGCGGGGGTCACAGATACGCAGTATTTT,CASSELPLGAGVTDTQYF
TRBJ1-5,TRBV12-3/TRBV12-4,TRBD1,many,TGTGCCAGCAGTGGGGGACAGTTATCCGGAGCCCAGCATTTT,CASSGGQLSGAQHF
TRBJ2-3,TRBV4-1,.,many,TGCGCCAGCAGCCAACCCGACCCAGGGGTAAGGAGCACAGATACGCAGTATTTT,CASSQPDPGVRSTDTQYF
TRBJ1-4,TRBV5-6,TRBD1,many,TGTGCCAGCAGCTTGGGTCAACAGGGGGCGTATGAAAAACTGTTTTTT,CASSLGQQGAYEKLFF
TRBJ1-1,TRBV6-5,.,many,TGTGCCAGCACACCACGGGGAGGGAAGAACACTGAAGCTTTCTTT,CASTPRGGKNTEAFF
TRBJ2-3,TRBV11-3,.,many,TGTGCCAGCAGCTTAGGGCAGGATAGCACAGATACGCAGTATTTT,CASSLGQDSTDTQYF
TRBJ1-2,TRBV6-5,.,many,TGTGCCAGCAGTTACCGGCAGGTCTTTGGCGGAGCGGGCTACACCTTC,CASSYRQVFGGAGYTF
TRBJ2-7,TRBV9,.,many,TGTGCCAGCAGCGTAGGACGGACAAACTACGAGCAGTACTTC,CASSVGRTNYEQYF
TRBJ1-2,TRBV9,.,many,TGTGCCAGCAGCGAGAGGACAGTTCGGTATGGCTACACCTTC,CASSERTVRYGYTF
TRBJ1-2,TRBV6-4,.,few,TGTGCCAGCAGTGAATCGGGGACGGCTAACCCCACCGCAGGCTATGGCTACACCTTC,CASSESGTANPTAGYGYTF
TRBJ2-5,TRBV7-9,.,many,TGTGCCAGCAGCTTACTCGGGGCCCAAGAGACCCAGTACTTC,CASSLLGAQETQYF
TRBJ1-2,TRBV6-5,.,many,TGTGCCAGCAGAACCCCGGGACGGAACTATGGCTACACCTTC,CASRTPGRNYGYTF
TRBJ1-4,TRBV7-7,.,many,TGTGCTAGCAGCTTAGCGGGGGCAACTAATGAAAAACTGTTTTTT,CASSLAGATNEKLFF
TRBJ2-2,TRBV4-1,TRBD2,many,TGCGCCAGCAGCCAAGATATACGGGGGGGCCTCTGGGAGCTGTTTTTT,CASSQDIRGGLWELFF
TRBJ1-4,TRBV15,.,many,TGTGCCACCAGCAGAGATGGGGTAGGGGGGGGCGAAAAACTGTTTTTT,CATSRDGVGGGEKLFF